This T cell receptor (beta chain) stems from a study of radiotherapy plus CTLA-4 blockade in lung cancer. Study as a whole: Disease control was seen in around 31% of patients, objective responses in 15% to 20%. Whole-study results and caveats: TCR clones from tumors expanded in blood after radiotherapy plus ipilimumab. Early blood T cell clone changes and increased post-radiation serum interferon-beta were reportedly the strongest response predictors.

This clone was observed a few times. As yet, its antigen is unknown. Patients had chemo-refractory metastatic non-small-cell lung cancer and received focal radiation plus CTLA-4 blockade that used ipilimumab. This CDR3 region has 15 residues. V lost 4 bases and J lost 1; bases outside the gene matches: 8. CDR1 is SQVTM and CDR2 is ANQGSEA in the germline V gene. The data were produced by immunoSEQ multiplex PCR, yet TCRdb's version contains in-frame clones alone and is incomplete. The sample has 77,000 or so clones, 74% seen once. The sequences come from peripheral blood, collected from a patient treated with radiotherapy plus ipilimumab. The sequence was collected from a human donor with non-small cell lung cancer whose response to radiotherapy plus ipilimumab could not be evaluated. The chain combines TRBV29-1 with TRBJ2-7, with 9 bases matching TRBD1. As DNA, the CDR3 is TGCAGCGTTGTTGGTCTAGGGACAGGGTCCTACGAGCAGTACTTC. Protein: CSVVGLGTGSYEQYF.